This TCR beta chain comes out of a study of T cells in Graves' hyperthyroidism and ophthalmopathy. PBMCs were sourced from approximately 9 ml fresh peripheral blood. Between the trimmed V and J ends, which lost 6 bases and 0 bases, there was a span of 15 bases. Germline V gene data show CDR1 as SQVTM and CDR2 as ANQGSEA. The CDR3 has 14 residues. What was amplified from RNA transcripts were TCR beta CDR3 regions. The TCR CDR3 was amplified in a first-round RT-PCR using the HTBI primer set. MiXCR was run by TCRdb on the multiplex PCR reads, yielding one entry per CDR3 protein. The profile shows fewer than 250,000 distinct CDR3 sequences, almost 25% of them singletons. This clonotype has at least ten counts.

The chain employs TRBV29-1 and TRBJ2-7; D is possibly TRBD2 (6 bases). The sample comprised blood. The clonotype originates from a middle-aged woman with Graves' ophthalmopathy. The CDR3 region is CSVRLGGGSYEQYF. In DNA, the CDR3 is TGCAGCGTCCGGCTGGGGGGAGGCTCCTACGAGCAGTACTTC.